The sequence of this T cell receptor (beta chain) was determined in a study of cytomegalovirus exposure and HLA in healthy donors. This PCR relied on a set of 60 Vbeta primers and 13 Jbeta primers. This table comes from immunoSEQ multiplex PCR, and its TCRdb copy is limited to in-frame clones, with some not included. The table lists around 90,000 clones, 80% of them singletons. Study conclusions and caveats: Reportedly, TCR beta sequences accurately predicted HLA-A and HLA-B alleles in most subjects.

On this clone itself: Its cognate antigen is unknown.

Germline V lookup: CDR1 GTSNPN, CDR2 SVGIG (reference sequence). This CDR3 comprises 14 residues. J gave up 10 bases and V 2 bases, and 6 bases lay outside the gene matches. The TCR was taken from a man aged 30 to 45 in good health and CMV-seronegative. Specimen: PBMCs. This chain joins TRBV30 and TRBJ1-6, with TRBD1 identical over 9 bases. The CDR3 bases are TGTGCCTGGAGTACCGGACAGGGGAAGTCACCCCTCCACTTT. The encoded protein is CAWSTGQGKSPLHF.